The 28 T cell receptor beta chains reported below all come from one sample, sequenced in a study of blood T cell repertoires in COVID-19. Some clones are missing from TCRdb's copy, which holds only in-frame ones; the method was immunoSEQ multiplex PCR. This repertoire shows fewer than 250,000 clones, approximately 83% found once; its top ten account for 3.6%. The sequencing sample was made of PBMCs or T cells enriched from blood (not recorded which). The receptors were gathered from a woman between 35 and 50 years old who had been exposed to COVID-19.

The chain has TRBV7-9 and TRBJ2-3, with no clear D. Germline lookup yields CDR1 SEHNR and CDR2 FQNEAQ (reference sequence). This CDR3 spans 13 amino acids. V lost 2 bases and J lost 4, with 7 bases in between. Here the CDR3 reads CASSLIRADTQYF. Written as DNA, the CDR3 is TGTGCCAGCAGCTTAATCCGGGCAGATACGCAGTATTTT.

The chain combines TRBV3-1 (or the pseudogene TRBV3-2) with TRBJ1-6; no reliable D call. The CDR3 spans 17 residues. The V end was cut by 0 bases, the J end by 0 bases, with 9 bases between. Germline V gene lookup returns CDR1 LGHDT and CDR2 YNNKEL (reference sequence). The CDR3 nucleotides read TGTGCCAGCAGCCAAGATCCTGAGAGCTCCTATAATTCACCCCTCCACTTT. Translating gives CASSQDPESSYNSPLHF.

The CDR3 region has the DNA TGTGCCACCAGCAGAGATCCAGGTGGTGGAAGCTCACCCCTCCACTTT. The encoded protein is CATSRDPGGGSSPLHF. This sequence joins TRBV15 and TRBJ1-6; no clear D. CDR3 size: 16 residues. Trimming pared 0 bases from V and 10 bases from J, leaving 16 bases between. The V gene's germline CDR1 is LNHNV and CDR2 YYDKDF (reference sequence).

The chain employs TRBV29-1 and TRBJ1-2; 8 bases are shared with TRBD1. This CDR3 contains 13 residues. V was clipped by 6 bases and J by 8 bases; unmatched bases: 11. Germline V gives CDR1 SQVTM, CDR2 ANQGSEA. The CDR3 here is CSVQWDRSPGYTF. As DNA, the CDR3 is TGCAGCGTGCAATGGGACAGGTCCCCCGGCTACACCTTC. Supplemented by reference TRBV29-1 and TRBJ1-2, the full variable domain reads SAVISQKPSRDICQRGTSLTIQCQVDSQVTMMFWYRQQPGQSLTLIATANQGSEATYESGFVIDKFPISRPNLTFSTLTVSNMSPEDSSIYLCSVQWDRSPGYTFGSGTRLTVV.

The sample holds one count of this clone. The chain is built from TRBV19 and TRBJ1-2; TRBD1 matches at 8 bases. Trimming cost V 9 bases and J 6 bases; bases outside gene matches: 6. Germline V gene sequence: CDR1 LNHDA, CDR2 SQIVND (reference sequence). The CDR3 totals 12 residues. The CDR3: CASRTGPNGYTF. CDR3 DNA sequence: TGTGCCAGCAGGACAGGGCCCAATGGCTACACCTTC.

This clone occurred once. This CDR3 reads CASSQERGPGYGYTF. CDR3 nucleotides: TGTGCCAGCAGCCAAGAGAGGGGGCCGGGTTATGGCTACACCTTC. The chain uses TRBV3-1 (or the pseudogene TRBV3-2) and TRBJ1-2; 7 nucleotides agree with TRBD1. There are 15 residues in the CDR3. The V and J ends lost 0 bases and 5 bases, in that order; junction bases with no gene match: 6. Germline lookup yields CDR1 LGHDT and CDR2 YNNKEL (reference sequence).

V usage is TRBV5-6 and J usage is TRBJ1-3; D unclear. This CDR3 spans 12 amino acids. Germline V gene sequence: CDR1 SGHDT, CDR2 YYEEEE. V dropped 4 bases and J dropped 7 bases, with 9 bases sitting between them. CDR3 nucleotide sequence: TGTGCCAGCAGCCAGACAAGGAACACCATATATTTT. It encodes CASSQTRNTIYF.

This chain connects TRBV29-1 to TRBJ2-2, with 9 bases identical to TRBD1. The V gene's germline CDR1 is SQVTM and CDR2 ANQGSEA. The CDR3 has 13 amino acids. The CDR3 DNA reads as TGCACCGTGAGAGACAGGGGGACCGGGGAGCTGTTTTTT. Its protein is CTVRDRGTGELFF.

This clone has a single count. V and J are TRBV20-1 and TRBJ1-1, with D possibly being TRBD1 (5 bases). V lost 3 bases to trimming and J lost 3 bases, with 11 bases between them. CDR3 size: 13 residues. CDR1 is DFQATT, CDR2 SNEGSKA, per germline (reference sequence). Here the CDR3 reads CSASGLGHTEAFF. The CDR3 coding sequence is TGCAGTGCTAGTGGTTTGGGGCACACTGAAGCTTTCTTT.

This chain joins TRBV5-1 and TRBJ2-5, with TRBD2 identical over 12 bases. CDR1 and CDR2 (germline): SGHRS, YFSETQ. V was clipped by 0 bases and J by 2 bases; unmatched bases: 2. CDR3 length: 16 residues. The CDR3 is CASSLGTSGDQETQYF. In DNA form, the CDR3 reads TGCGCCAGCAGCTTGGGGACTAGCGGGGATCAAGAGACCCAGTACTTC.

This chain uses TRBV9 with TRBJ2-7, with D uncertain. Germline V gives CDR1 SGDLS, CDR2 YYNGEE. The CDR3 consists of 14 residues. V gave up 2 bases and J gave up 0 bases, with 9 bases separating them. The CDR3 DNA sequence: TGTGCCAGCAGCGTGAGGTTAGTCTCCTACGAGCAGTACTTC. Residues: CASSVRLVSYEQYF.

This sequence joins TRBV13 and TRBJ1-1; tentative D call: TRBD1 (5 bases). The CDR3 is 14 residues long. Germline V gene sequence: CDR1 PRHDT, CDR2 FYEKMQ (reference sequence). With 5 bases removed from V and 1 base from J, the gap between germline ends came to 11 bases. CDR3 loop: CASSRGRPNTEAFF. The CDR3 nucleotides read TGTGCCAGCAGCAGGGGAAGACCGAACACTGAAGCTTTCTTT.

This chain joins TRBV25-1 and TRBJ2-7; TRBD1 is a possible D gene (6 bases). The CDR3 has 14 residues. Per the germline V gene, CDR1 is MGHDK and CDR2 is SYGVNS. V was clipped by 3 bases and J by 4 bases, with 13 bases between them. The CDR3: CASSDPGQIYEQYF. Written as DNA, the CDR3 is TGTGCCAGCAGTGACCCCGGACAGATATACGAGCAGTACTTC.

The CDR3 spells CASSLALAGYEQYF. The CDR3 nucleotides read TGCGCCAGCAGCTTGGCACTCGCCGGGTACGAGCAGTACTTC. The J gene is TRBJ2-7, the V gene TRBV5-1; no clear D gene. V was cut by 0 bases and J by 4 bases, with 11 bases left in between. The CDR3 contains 14 residues. In germline, CDR1 is SGHRS, CDR2 YFSETQ.

Written as DNA, the CDR3 is TGTGCCAGCAGCCACGACACAACTAATGAAAAACTGTTTTTT. Protein sequence: CASSHDTTNEKLFF. The rearrangement joins TRBV11-2 to TRBJ1-4; D is unclear. This CDR3 spans 14 amino acids. The germline V gene encodes CDR1 SGHAT and CDR2 FQNNGV. Trimming removed 5 bases from V and 0 bases from J, with 7 bases in between.

This clone appeared a single time. CDR3 protein: CASSPLAGDGEQYF. The CDR3, as DNA: TGTGCCAGCAGCCCACTAGCGGGGGATGGAGAGCAGTACTTC. V is TRBV3-1 (or the pseudogene TRBV3-2) and J is TRBJ2-7, with 11 bases matching TRBD2. The CDR3 runs 14 residues. V lost 4 bases to trimming and J lost 7 bases; unmatched junction nucleotides: 6. Per the germline V gene, CDR1 is LGHDT and CDR2 is YNNKEL (reference sequence).

This chain joins TRBV19 and TRBJ1-1, with 10 bases identical to TRBD1. Trimming at V came to 9 bases and at J to 4 bases, leaving 11 bases not matched to a gene. There are 15 residues in the CDR3. CDR1 is LNHDA and CDR2 is SQIVND in the germline V gene (reference sequence). The CDR3 DNA reads as TGTGCCAGCCTAACGGGGGACAGGGGAGGCACTGAAGCTTTCTTT. Translation gives CASLTGDRGGTEAFF.

The rearrangement links TRBV9 to TRBJ2-1; tentatively, D is TRBD1 (6 bases). The CDR3 is 17 amino acids. In germline, CDR1 is SGDLS, CDR2 YYNGEE. Trimming removed 0 bases from V and 6 bases from J, with 19 bases in between. The CDR3 DNA sequence: TGTGCCAGCAGCGTAGGGTCCAGGGGAGTTGTGATCAATGAGCAGTTCTTC. Protein product: CASSVGSRGVVINEQFF. The full variable domain, rest sourced from reference TRBV9 and TRBJ2-1, is DSGVTQTPKHLITATGQRVTLRCSPRSGDLSVYWYQQSLDQGLQFLIQYYNGEERAKGNILERFSAQQFPDLHSELNLSSLELGDSALYFCASSVGSRGVVINEQFFGPGTRLTVL.

The chain recombines TRBV28 with TRBJ1-4, with TRBD1 matching over 8 bases. V lost 2 bases to trimming and J lost 7 bases; unmatched junction nucleotides: 15. Germline CDR1 MDHEN, CDR2 SYDVKM. The CDR3 consists of 18 residues. The CDR3 protein is CASSLGGQGHTRGEKLFF. DNA for the CDR3: TGTGCCAGCAGTTTAGGCGGACAGGGCCACACGAGGGGTGAAAAACTGTTTTTT.

This chain uses TRBV19 with TRBJ2-1; D is possibly TRBD1 (6 bases). Germline values: CDR1 LNHDA, CDR2 SQIVND (reference sequence). CDR3 size: 15 residues. Trimming shortened V by 5 bases and J by 8 bases, and 19 bases separated the two germline ends. The CDR3 loop is CASSWAAGTNDEQFF. The DNA of the CDR3 is TGTGCCAGTAGTTGGGCAGCCGGGACAAATGATGAGCAGTTCTTC.

The rearrangement uses TRBV7-9 and TRBJ2-1; the D is unclear. The CDR3 has 15 residues. Per the germline V gene, CDR1 is SEHNR and CDR2 is FQNEAQ (reference sequence). Trimming cost V 2 bases and J 4 bases, with 12 bases left between them. CDR3: CASSLLVSAYNEQFF. Written as DNA, the CDR3 is TGTGCCAGCAGCTTACTAGTATCGGCATACAATGAGCAGTTCTTC.

The rearrangement uses TRBV3-1 (or the pseudogene TRBV3-2) and TRBJ1-6; D unclear. This CDR3 contains 12 residues. The germline V and J ends were trimmed by 0 bases and 14 bases, with 8 bases remaining between them. CDR1 is LGHDT, CDR2 YNNKEL, per germline (reference sequence). The CDR3 loop reads CASSQDYSSLHF. CDR3 nucleotide sequence: TGTGCCAGCAGCCAAGATTACTCCTCCCTCCACTTT.

This clone has more than one count but fewer than ten. CDR3 sequence (DNA): TGTGCCAGCAGACACAGCAGTTCACCCCTCCACTTT. Amino acids: CASRHSSSPLHF. The chain uses TRBV6-5 and TRBJ1-6; D is ambiguous. The CDR3 covers 12 residues. V shed 6 bases and J shed 9 bases, with 9 bases lying between them. Germline V gene sequence: CDR1 MNHEY, CDR2 SVGAGI.

The rearrangement joins TRBV5-1 to TRBJ1-4; 11 bases match TRBD1. Losses at the gene ends were 4 bases for V and 7 bases for J; bases not matched to a gene: 12. The CDR3 is 17 amino acids. CDR1 SGHRS and CDR2 YFSETQ come from the germline V gene. This CDR3 is CASSRQVAGTGGEKLFF. CDR3 DNA: TGCGCCAGCAGCAGGCAGGTCGCCGGGACAGGGGGTGAAAAACTGTTTTTT.

CDR3 sequence: CASSGAGVSYEQYF. CDR3 DNA: TGTGCCAGCAGCGGAGCAGGGGTCTCCTACGAGCAGTACTTC. J is TRBJ2-7 and V is TRBV7-2; TRBD1 is a possible D gene (6 bases). The germline V gene has CDR1 SGHTA and CDR2 FQGNSA. The CDR3 consists of 14 residues. V gave up 5 bases and J gave up 0 bases, with 11 bases separating them. Looking up the rest from reference TRBV7-2 and TRBJ2-7 gives the full variable domain: GAGVSQSPSNKVTEKGKDVELRCDPISGHTALYWYRQSLGQGLEFLIYFQGNSAPDKSGLPSDRFSAERTGGSVSTLTIQRTQQEDSAVYLCASSGAGVSYEQYFGPGTRLTVT.

This chain links TRBV5-6 with TRBJ1-1; no clear D. Trimming shortened V by 0 bases and J by 0 bases, and 9 bases separated the two germline ends. Germline V gene lookup returns CDR1 SGHDT and CDR2 YYEEEE. This CDR3 contains 15 residues. The CDR3 bases are TGTGCCAGCAGCTTGGATGTAACGGTGAACACTGAAGCTTTCTTT. Translated, it gives CASSLDVTVNTEAFF.

CDR3 sequence reads: CASSQEGTVFIYEQYF. The CDR3 nucleotides are TGCGCCAGCAGCCAAGAGGGGACAGTTTTTATCTACGAGCAGTACTTC. The chain has TRBV4-1 and TRBJ2-7, with TRBD1 identical over 7 bases. The CDR3 loop spans 16 amino acids. Germline loops: CDR1 MGHRA, CDR2 YSYEKL. The ends lost 0 bases at V and 3 bases at J; junction bases unmatched: 8.

CDR3 protein: CAWALASDSPLHF. The DNA of the CDR3 is TGTGCCTGGGCCCTCGCCAGCGATTCACCCCTCCACTTT. The gene calls are TRBV30 and TRBJ1-6; D uncertain. CDR1 and CDR2 from the germline V gene are GTSNPN and SVGIG (reference sequence). Trimming took 5 bases from V and 8 from J, leaving 13 bases between them. The CDR3 has 13 amino acids.